A selection of T cell receptor beta chains follows, all from one sample in a study of blood T cell repertoires in COVID-19. Sequenced by immunoSEQ multiplex PCR; TCRdb stores in-frame clones only, minus some. This table holds roughly 230,000 clones, 90% found once. Sequencing input: peripheral blood. Every receptor here comes from a woman aged 60 to 75 with COVID-19, enrolled during active disease. CDR3s include the opening cysteine and the closing phenylalanine or tryptophan. A D gene is named only where the DNA matches it firmly. Clone size is stated in some rows and not others, as once, few, many or a class when expanded.

J: TRBJ1-2
size: NA
V: TRBV10-3
D: TRBD1
DNA: TGTGCCATCAGCCCGACAGGGGCAGACTATGGCTACACCTTC
CDR3: CAISPTGADYGYTF

J: TRBJ2-7
size: NA
V: TRBV6-4
D: NA
DNA: TGTGCCAGCAGTGCCCAACCGGGTTTATCGGAGAGGCAGTACTTC
CDR3: CASSAQPGLSERQYF

J: TRBJ1-5
size: NA
V: TRBV2
D: NA
DNA: TGTGCCAGCAGTGGGCCTGTTTGGGCGGCGGACTTTAATCAGCCCCAGCATTTT
CDR3: CASSGPVWAADFNQPQHF

J: TRBJ1-1
size: few
V: TRBV14
D: TRBD1
DNA: TGTGCCAGCAGCCCCATCCCAGGGGGGGCTTTCTTT
CDR3: CASSPIPGGAFF

J: TRBJ2-7
size: NA
V: TRBV28
D: NA
DNA: TGTGCCAGCAGCCTTAGCTCCTACGAGCAGTACTTC
CDR3: CASSLSSYEQYF

J: TRBJ2-1
size: NA
V: TRBV6-2/TRBV6-3
D: NA
DNA: TGTGCCAGCAGTAACCAGGGCCGTGAGCAGTTCTTC
CDR3: CASSNQGREQFF

J: TRBJ1-2
size: NA
V: TRBV4-1
D: TRBD1
DNA: TGCGCCAGCAGCCAAGAGACAGGGTTTAACTATGGCTACACCTTC
CDR3: CASSQETGFNYGYTF

J: TRBJ2-7
size: few
V: TRBV6-2/TRBV6-3
D: NA
DNA: TGTGCCAGCAGTTACTCCCGGCAAAGGAGCTCCTACGAGCAGTACTTC
CDR3: CASSYSRQRSSYEQYF

J: TRBJ2-2
size: few
V: TRBV19
D: NA
DNA: TGTGCCAGTAGTATGGACACCCTGCTCACCGGGGAGCTGTTTTTT
CDR3: CASSMDTLLTGELFF

J: TRBJ2-1
size: NA
V: TRBV7-6
D: TRBD2
DNA: TGTGCCAGCAGCTTAGTCGCGGGGGAGTACAATGAGCAGTTCTTC
CDR3: CASSLVAGEYNEQFF

J: TRBJ2-1
size: NA
V: TRBV6-5
D: NA
DNA: TGTGCCAGCAGTTACTCACAGGGACCCCACAATGAGCAGTTCTTC
CDR3: CASSYSQGPHNEQFF

J: TRBJ2-7
size: NA
V: TRBV7-2
D: TRBD2
DNA: TGTGCCAGCAGCTTAGGGGGGGGCTCCTACGAGCAGTACTTC
CDR3: CASSLGGGSYEQYF

J: TRBJ2-1
size: NA
V: TRBV19
D: TRBD2
DNA: TGTGCCAGTAGTAGCCGGGGGGCCTACAATGAGCAGTTCTTC
CDR3: CASSSRGAYNEQFF

J: TRBJ2-1
size: NA
V: TRBV4-3
D: TRBD1
DNA: TGCGCCAGCAGCCCCCAGGGGGTCTCCTACAATGAGCAGTTCTTC
CDR3: CASSPQGVSYNEQFF

J: TRBJ2-7
size: NA
V: TRBV19
D: TRBD1
DNA: TGTGCCAGTAGTACCGGACAGGGAAGCTCCTACGAGCAGTACTTC
CDR3: CASSTGQGSSYEQYF

J: TRBJ2-1
size: NA
V: TRBV19
D: TRBD1
DNA: TGTGCCAGTAGTAGAGGACAGGGGTACAATGAGCAGTTCTTC
CDR3: CASSRGQGYNEQFF

J: TRBJ2-2
size: NA
V: TRBV15
D: TRBD1
DNA: TGTGCCACGGGACAGAAGACTTTCACCGGGGAGCTGTTTTTT
CDR3: CATGQKTFTGELFF

J: TRBJ2-1
size: NA
V: TRBV25-1
D: TRBD2
DNA: TGTGCCAGCAGTGAATTTAGCCGGGGGGGCGTCTATGAGCAGTTCTTC
CDR3: CASSEFSRGGVYEQFF

J: TRBJ1-2
size: NA
V: TRBV14
D: TRBD1
DNA: TGTGCCAGCAGCCAAGTAGTCGGCGACAGGGGAGGCTACACCTTC
CDR3: CASSQVVGDRGGYTF

J: TRBJ1-1
size: NA
V: TRBV5-1
D: TRBD1
DNA: TGCGCCAGCAGCTCCCCGACAGGGATGAACACTGAAGCTTTCTTT
CDR3: CASSSPTGMNTEAFF

J: TRBJ1-4
size: NA
V: TRBV2
D: NA
DNA: TGTGCCAGCAGTGGACAGTCCCAACAACCTCGACTGTTTTTT
CDR3: CASSGQSQQPRLFF

J: TRBJ1-2
size: NA
V: TRBV27
D: NA
DNA: TGTGCCAGCAGTTTAGGGGGGGGCTGGTATGGCTACACCTTC
CDR3: CASSLGGGWYGYTF

J: TRBJ1-5
size: NA
V: TRBV6-2/TRBV6-3
D: TRBD1
DNA: TGTGCCAGCAGCCGGGACAGGGTCGGGAATCAGCCCCAGCATTTT
CDR3: CASSRDRVGNQPQHF

J: TRBJ2-6
size: NA
V: TRBV14
D: TRBD1
DNA: TGTGCCAGCAGCCAAGTAACAGGGGGTTCTGGGGCCAACGTCCTGACTTTC
CDR3: CASSQVTGGSGANVLTF

J: TRBJ1-4
size: once
V: TRBV12-3/TRBV12-4
D: NA
DNA: TGTGCCAGCAGTTTAGCCAGTAATGAAAAACTGTTTTTT
CDR3: CASSLASNEKLFF

J: TRBJ1-2
size: NA
V: TRBV13
D: NA
DNA: TGTGCCAGCAGCTTAGGTAGCGCCAACCTCTATGGCTACACCTTC
CDR3: CASSLGSANLYGYTF